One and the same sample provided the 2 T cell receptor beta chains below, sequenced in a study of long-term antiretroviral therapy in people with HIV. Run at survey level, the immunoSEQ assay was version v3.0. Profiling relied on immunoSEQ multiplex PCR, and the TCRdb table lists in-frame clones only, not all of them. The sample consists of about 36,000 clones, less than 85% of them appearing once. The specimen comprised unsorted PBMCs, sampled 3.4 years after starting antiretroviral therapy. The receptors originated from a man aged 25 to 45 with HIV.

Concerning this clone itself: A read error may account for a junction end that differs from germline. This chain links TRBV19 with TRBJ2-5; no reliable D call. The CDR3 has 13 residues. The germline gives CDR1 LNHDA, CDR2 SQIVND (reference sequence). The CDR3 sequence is CASSLGNQETQYF. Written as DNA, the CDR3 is TGTGCCAGTAGTCTGGGGAACCAGGAGACCCAGTACTTC.

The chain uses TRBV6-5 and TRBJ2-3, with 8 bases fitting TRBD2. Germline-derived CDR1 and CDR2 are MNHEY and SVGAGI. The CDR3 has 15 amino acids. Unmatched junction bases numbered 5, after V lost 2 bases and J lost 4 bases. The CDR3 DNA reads TGTGCCAGCAGTTACACGAGCGGGGGTGCAGATACGCAGTATTTT. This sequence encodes CASSYTSGGADTQYF.